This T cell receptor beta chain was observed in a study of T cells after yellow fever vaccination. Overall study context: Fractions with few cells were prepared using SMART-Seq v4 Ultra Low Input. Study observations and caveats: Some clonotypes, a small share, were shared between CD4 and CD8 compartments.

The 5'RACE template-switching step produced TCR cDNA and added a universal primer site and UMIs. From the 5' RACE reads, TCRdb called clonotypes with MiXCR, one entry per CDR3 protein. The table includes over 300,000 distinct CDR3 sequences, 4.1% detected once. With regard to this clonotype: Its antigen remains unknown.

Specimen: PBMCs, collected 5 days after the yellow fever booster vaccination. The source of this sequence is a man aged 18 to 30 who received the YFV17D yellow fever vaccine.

This CDR3 reads CASSYHDSYNEQYV. The CDR3 nucleotides read TGTGCCAGCAGTTACCACGATAGCTATAACGAGCAGTACGTC. The V gene is TRBV6-2 or TRBV6-3, the J gene TRBJ2-7; no clear D. This CDR3 is built from 14 residues. The germline CDR1 and CDR2 sequences are MNHEY and SVGEGT. V was trimmed by 2 bases and J by 5 bases, leaving 13 bases between them.